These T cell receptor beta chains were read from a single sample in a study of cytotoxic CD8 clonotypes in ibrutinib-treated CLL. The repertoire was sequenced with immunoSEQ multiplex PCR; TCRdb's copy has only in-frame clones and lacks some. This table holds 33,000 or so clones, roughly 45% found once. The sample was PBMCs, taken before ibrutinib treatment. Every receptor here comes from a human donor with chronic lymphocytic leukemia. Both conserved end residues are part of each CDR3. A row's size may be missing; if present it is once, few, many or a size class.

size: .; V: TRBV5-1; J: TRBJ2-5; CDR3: CASRRLGAQETQYF
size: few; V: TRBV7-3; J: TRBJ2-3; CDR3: CASSSLASGSDTQYF
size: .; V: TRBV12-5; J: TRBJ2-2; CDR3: CASGLVVSGHGELFF
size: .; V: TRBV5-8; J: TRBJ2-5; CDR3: CASSLGKRAGQETQYF
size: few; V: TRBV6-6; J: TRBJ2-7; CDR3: CASSYSRTYEQYF
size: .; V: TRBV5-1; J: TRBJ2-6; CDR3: CASSLARPGANVLTF
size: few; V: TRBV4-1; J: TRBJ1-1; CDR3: CASSQQGDWGRDTEAFF
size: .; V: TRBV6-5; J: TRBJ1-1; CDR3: CASSLDGTEAFF
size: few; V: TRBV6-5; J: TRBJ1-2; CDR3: CASSYLGTYGYTF
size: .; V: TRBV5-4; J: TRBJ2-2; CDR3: CASSLLAGTGELFF
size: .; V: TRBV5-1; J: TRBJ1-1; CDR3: CASSPRATSATEAFF
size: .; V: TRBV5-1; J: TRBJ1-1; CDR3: CASKGSLNTEAFF
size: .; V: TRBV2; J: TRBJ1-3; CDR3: CASSEAHSSGNTIYF
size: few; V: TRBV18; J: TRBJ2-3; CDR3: CASSPRSAGSTDTQYF
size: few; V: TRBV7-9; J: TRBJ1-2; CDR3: CASRQGVVGTETF
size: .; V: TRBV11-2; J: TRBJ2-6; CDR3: CASSPHFGANVLTF